The source of this T cell receptor beta chain is a study of technical replicates of blood from a handful of donors. This clone was seen a handful of times. Repertoires were generated with immunoSEQ multiplex PCR, while TCRdb's copy carries only in-frame clones and drops some. The sample carries approximately 59,000 clones, approximately 83% recorded once. Germline V lookup: CDR1 SGDLS, CDR2 YYNGEE. This CDR3 region has 16 residues. The V and J ends lost 3 bases and 2 bases respectively, with 17 bases between them. Sequencing was done on a sample of PBMCs. This TCR derives from a human donor in good health. Some clones in this sample may be carry-over from other donors' samples. The V gene is TRBV9, the J gene TRBJ1-2; D might be TRBD1 (6 bases). The CDR3 bases are TGTGCCAGCAGCGGACACAGGGTCCGTTGGAACTATGGCTACACCTTC. Translated: CASSGHRVRWNYGYTF. The complete variable domain, with remaining parts taken from reference TRBV9 and TRBJ1-2, reads DSGVTQTPKHLITATGQRVTLRCSPRSGDLSVYWYQQSLDQGLQFLIQYYNGEERAKGNILERFSAQQFPDLHSELNLSSLELGDSALYFCASSGHRVRWNYGYTFGSGTRLTVV.